The TCR beta chain under discussion was sequenced for a study of T cells in Graves' hyperthyroidism and ophthalmopathy. This clonotype was detected a few times. Germline loops: CDR1 SGHRS, CDR2 YFSETQ. V was pared by 2 bases and J by 1 base, with 10 bases between. The CDR3 has 15 residues. Individuals with ophthalmopathy presented a Clinical Activity Score of at least 3, a NOSPECS grade of at least 4 and a duration under 3 months. Amplified TCR beta CDR3 regions derived from RNA transcripts. During a first-round RT-PCR of the TCR CDR3, the HTBI primer set was used. MiXCR, run by TCRdb on the multiplex PCR reads, gives a single entry per CDR3 protein. The sample has roughly 650,000 distinct CDR3 sequences; 16% are singletons.

Specimen: blood. This clonotype was sampled from a woman in her thirties or forties with Graves' ophthalmopathy. The rearrangement uses TRBV5-1 and TRBJ2-1, with D perhaps assigned TRBD1 or TRBD2 (6 bases each). The CDR3 sequence is CASSFEGGSYNEQFF. DNA of the CDR3: TGCGCCAGCAGCTTTGAAGGGGGGTCCTACAATGAGCAGTTCTTC.